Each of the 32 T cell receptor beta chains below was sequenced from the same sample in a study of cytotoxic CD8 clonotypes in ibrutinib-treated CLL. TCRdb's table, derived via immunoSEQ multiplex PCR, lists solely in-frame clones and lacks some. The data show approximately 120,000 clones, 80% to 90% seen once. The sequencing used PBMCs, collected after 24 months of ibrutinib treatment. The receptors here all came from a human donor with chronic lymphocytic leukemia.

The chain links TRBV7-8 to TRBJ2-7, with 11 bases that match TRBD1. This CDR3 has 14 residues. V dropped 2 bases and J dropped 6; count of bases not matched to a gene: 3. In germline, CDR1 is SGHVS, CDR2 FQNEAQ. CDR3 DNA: TGTGCCAGCAGCTTACCGGACAGGGGGCGCGAGCAGTACTTC. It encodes CASSLPDRGREQYF.

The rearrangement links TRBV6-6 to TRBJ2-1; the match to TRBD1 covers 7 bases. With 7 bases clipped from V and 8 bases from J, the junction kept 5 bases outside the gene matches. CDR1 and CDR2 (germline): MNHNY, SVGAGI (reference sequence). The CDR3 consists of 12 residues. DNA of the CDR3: TGTGCCAGCAAAAAAAGGGGGCATGAGCAGTTCTTC. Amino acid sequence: CASKKRGHEQFF.

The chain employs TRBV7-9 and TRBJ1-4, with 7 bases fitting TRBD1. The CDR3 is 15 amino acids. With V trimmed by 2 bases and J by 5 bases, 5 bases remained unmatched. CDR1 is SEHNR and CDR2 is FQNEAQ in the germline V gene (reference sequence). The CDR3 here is CASSLTGTENEKLFF. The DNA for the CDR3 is TGTGCCAGCAGCTTAACCGGGACAGAAAATGAAAAACTGTTTTTT.

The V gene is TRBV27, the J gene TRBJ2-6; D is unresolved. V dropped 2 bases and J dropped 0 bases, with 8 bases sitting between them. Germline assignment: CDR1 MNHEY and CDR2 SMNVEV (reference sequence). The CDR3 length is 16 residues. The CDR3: CASSLVAYSGANVLTF. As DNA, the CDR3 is TGTGCCAGCAGTTTAGTGGCGTACTCTGGGGCCAACGTCCTGACTTTC. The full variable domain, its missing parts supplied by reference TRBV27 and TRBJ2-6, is EAQVTQNPRYLITVTGKKLTVTCSQNMNHEYMSWYRQDPGLGLRQIYYSMNVEVTDKGDVPEGYKVSRKEKRNFPLILESPSPNQTSLYFCASSLVAYSGANVLTFGAGSRLTVL.

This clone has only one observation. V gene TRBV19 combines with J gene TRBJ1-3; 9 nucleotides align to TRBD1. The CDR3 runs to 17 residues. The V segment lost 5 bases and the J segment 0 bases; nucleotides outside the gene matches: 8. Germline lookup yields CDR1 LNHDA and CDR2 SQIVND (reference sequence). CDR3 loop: CASSSSPTGGSGNTIYF. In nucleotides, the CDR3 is TGTGCCAGTAGTTCCTCCCCGACAGGGGGCTCTGGAAACACCATATATTTT.

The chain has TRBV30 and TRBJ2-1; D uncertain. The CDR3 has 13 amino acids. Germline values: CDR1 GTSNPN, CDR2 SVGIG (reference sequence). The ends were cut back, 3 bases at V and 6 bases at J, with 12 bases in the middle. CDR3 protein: CAWSLVSGNEQFF. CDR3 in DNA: TGTGCCTGGAGCCTCGTCTCGGGCAATGAGCAGTTCTTC.

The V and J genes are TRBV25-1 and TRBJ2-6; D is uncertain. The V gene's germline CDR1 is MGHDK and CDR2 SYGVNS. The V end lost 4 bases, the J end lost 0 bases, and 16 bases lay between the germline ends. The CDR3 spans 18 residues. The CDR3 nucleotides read TGTGCCAGCAGTGGACCATCAGGCCCTCTCTCTGGGGCCAACGTCCTGACTTTC. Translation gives CASSGPSGPLSGANVLTF.

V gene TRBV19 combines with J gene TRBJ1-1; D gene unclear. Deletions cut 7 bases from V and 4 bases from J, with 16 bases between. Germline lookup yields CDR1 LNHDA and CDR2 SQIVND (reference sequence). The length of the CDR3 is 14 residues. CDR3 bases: TGTGCCAGTACCGATTCAGGTTTCTCCACTGAAGCTTTCTTT. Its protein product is CASTDSGFSTEAFF.

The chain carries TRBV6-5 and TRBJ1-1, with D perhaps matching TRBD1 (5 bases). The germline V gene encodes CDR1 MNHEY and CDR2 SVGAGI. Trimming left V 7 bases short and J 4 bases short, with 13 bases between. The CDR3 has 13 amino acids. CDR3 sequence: CASKAGRPTEAFF. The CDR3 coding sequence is TGTGCCAGCAAAGCAGGGCGGCCCACTGAAGCTTTCTTT.

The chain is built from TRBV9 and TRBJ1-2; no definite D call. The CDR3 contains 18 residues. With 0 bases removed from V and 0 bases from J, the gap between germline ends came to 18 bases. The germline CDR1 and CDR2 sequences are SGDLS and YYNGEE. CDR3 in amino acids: CASSVASWGSKANYGYTF. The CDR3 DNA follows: TGTGCCAGCAGCGTAGCTTCCTGGGGATCCAAAGCTAACTATGGCTACACCTTC.

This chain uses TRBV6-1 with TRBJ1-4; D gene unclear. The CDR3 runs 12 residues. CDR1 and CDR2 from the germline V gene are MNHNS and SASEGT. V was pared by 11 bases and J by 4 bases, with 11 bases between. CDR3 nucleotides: TGTGCCGAGGCGGACTATAATGAAAAACTGTTTTTT. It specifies CAEADYNEKLFF.

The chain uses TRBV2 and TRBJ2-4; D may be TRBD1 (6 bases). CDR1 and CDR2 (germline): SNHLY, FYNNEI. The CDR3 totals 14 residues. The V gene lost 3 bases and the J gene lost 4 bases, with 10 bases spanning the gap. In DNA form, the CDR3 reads TGTGCCAGCAGTGAGAGGCAGGGGAAAAACATTCAGTACTTC. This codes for CASSERQGKNIQYF.

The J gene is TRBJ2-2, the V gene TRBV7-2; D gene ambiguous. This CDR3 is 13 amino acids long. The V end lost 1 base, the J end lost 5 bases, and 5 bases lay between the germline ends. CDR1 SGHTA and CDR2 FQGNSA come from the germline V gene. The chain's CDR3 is CASSLVRTGELFF. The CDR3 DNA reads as TGTGCCAGCAGCTTAGTCCGGACCGGGGAGCTGTTTTTT.

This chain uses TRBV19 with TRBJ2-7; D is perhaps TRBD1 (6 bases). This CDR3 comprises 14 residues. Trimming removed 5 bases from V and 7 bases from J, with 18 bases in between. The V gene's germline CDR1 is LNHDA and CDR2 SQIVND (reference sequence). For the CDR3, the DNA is TGTGCCAGTAGTGGGAACAGGGACCCAGGGGAGCAGTACTTC. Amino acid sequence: CASSGNRDPGEQYF.

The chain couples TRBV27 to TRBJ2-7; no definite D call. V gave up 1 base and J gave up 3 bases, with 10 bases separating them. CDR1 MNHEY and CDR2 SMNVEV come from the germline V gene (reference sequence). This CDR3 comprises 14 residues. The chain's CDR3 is CASSLFQESYEQYF. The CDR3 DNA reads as TGTGCCAGCAGTTTATTCCAGGAGAGCTACGAGCAGTACTTC.

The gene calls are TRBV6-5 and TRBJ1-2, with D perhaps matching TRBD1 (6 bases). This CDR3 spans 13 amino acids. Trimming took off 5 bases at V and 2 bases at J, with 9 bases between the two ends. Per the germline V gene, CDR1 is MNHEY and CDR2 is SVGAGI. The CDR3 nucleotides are TGTGCCAGCAGTCACAGGGAGAACTATGGCTACACCTTC. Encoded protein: CASSHRENYGYTF.

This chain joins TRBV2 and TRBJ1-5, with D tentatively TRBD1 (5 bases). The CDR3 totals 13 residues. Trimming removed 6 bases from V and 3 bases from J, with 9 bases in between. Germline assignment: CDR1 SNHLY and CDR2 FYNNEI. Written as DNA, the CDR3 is TGTGCCAGCAGGGGGGAGTTCAATCAGCCCCAGCATTTT. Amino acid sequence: CASRGEFNQPQHF.

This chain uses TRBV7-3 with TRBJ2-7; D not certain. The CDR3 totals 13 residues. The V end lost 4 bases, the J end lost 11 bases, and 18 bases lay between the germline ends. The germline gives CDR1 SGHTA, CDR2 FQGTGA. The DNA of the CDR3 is TGTGCCAGCAGCTCCGATCTTTCCCAGGCGAAGTACTTC. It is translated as CASSSDLSQAKYF.

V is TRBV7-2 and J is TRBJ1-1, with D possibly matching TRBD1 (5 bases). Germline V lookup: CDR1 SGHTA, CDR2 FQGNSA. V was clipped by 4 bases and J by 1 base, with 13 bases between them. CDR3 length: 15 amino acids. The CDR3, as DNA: TGTGCCAGCAGCTCGACAGCCAACCAGAACACTGAAGCTTTCTTT. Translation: CASSSTANQNTEAFF. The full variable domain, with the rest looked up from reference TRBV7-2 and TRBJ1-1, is GAGVSQSPSNKVTEKGKDVELRCDPISGHTALYWYRQSLGQGLEFLIYFQGNSAPDKSGLPSDRFSAERTGGSVSTLTIQRTQQEDSAVYLCASSSTANQNTEAFFGQGTRLTVV.

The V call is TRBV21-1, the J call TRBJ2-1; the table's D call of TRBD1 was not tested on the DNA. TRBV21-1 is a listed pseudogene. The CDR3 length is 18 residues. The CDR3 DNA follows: TGTGCCAGCAGCAAAGGCGTTGTTGCGACACTCTCCTACAATGAGCAGTTCTTC. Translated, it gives CASSKGVVATLSYNEQFF.

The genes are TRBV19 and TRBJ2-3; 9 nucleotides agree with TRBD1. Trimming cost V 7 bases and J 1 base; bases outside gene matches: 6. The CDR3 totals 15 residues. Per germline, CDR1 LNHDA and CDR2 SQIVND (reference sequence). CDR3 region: CASNDWDRGTDTQYF. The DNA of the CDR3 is TGTGCCAGTAATGACTGGGACAGGGGCACAGATACGCAGTATTTT.

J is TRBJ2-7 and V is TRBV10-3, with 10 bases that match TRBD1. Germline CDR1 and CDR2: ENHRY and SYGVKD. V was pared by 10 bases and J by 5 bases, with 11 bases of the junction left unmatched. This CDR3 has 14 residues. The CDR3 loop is CATRGGQGNHEQYF. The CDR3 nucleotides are TGTGCCACCCGGGGGGGACAGGGGAATCACGAGCAGTACTTC.

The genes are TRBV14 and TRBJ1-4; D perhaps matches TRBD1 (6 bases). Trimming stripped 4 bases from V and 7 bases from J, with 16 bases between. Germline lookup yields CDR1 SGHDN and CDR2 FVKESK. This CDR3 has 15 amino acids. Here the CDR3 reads CASSPKQGKVEKLFF. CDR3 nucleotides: TGTGCCAGCAGCCCCAAACAGGGAAAGGTTGAAAAACTGTTTTTT.

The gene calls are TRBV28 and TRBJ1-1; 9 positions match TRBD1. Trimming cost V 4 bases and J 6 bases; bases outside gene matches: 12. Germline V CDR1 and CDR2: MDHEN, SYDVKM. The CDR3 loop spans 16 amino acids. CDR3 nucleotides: TGTGCCAGCAGTTCCCTTACAGGGGGCCGAAAGGCTGAAGCTTTCTTT. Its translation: CASSSLTGGRKAEAFF.

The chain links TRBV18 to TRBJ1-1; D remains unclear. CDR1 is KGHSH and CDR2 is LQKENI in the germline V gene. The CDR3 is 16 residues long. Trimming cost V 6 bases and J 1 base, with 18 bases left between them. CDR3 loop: CASSLSAGGSNTEAFF. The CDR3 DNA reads TGTGCCAGCTCCTTAAGCGCAGGCGGCTCGAACACTGAAGCTTTCTTT.

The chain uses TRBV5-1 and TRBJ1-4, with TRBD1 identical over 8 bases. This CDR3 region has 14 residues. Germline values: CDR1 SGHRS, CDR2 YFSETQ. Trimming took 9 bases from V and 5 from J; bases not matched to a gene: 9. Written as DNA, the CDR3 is TGCGCCACTTCCCGGACAGGGAAAAATGAAAAACTGTTTTTT. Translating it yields CATSRTGKNEKLFF.

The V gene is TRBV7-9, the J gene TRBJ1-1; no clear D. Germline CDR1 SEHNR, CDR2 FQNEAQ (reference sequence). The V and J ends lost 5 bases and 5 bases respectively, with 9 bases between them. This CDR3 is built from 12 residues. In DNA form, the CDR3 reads TGTGCCAGCAGCCCGCGACCTACTGAAGCTTTCTTT. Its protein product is CASSPRPTEAFF.

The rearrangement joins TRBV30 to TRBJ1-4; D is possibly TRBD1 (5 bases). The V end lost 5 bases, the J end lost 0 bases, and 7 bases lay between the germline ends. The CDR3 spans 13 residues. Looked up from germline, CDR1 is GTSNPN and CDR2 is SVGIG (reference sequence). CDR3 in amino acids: CAWRTSTNEKLFF. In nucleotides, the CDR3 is TGTGCCTGGCGGACATCAACTAATGAAAAACTGTTTTTT.

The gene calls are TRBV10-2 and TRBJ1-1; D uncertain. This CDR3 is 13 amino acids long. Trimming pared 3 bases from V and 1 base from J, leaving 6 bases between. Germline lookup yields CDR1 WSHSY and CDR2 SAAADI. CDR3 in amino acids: CASSEVGNTEAFF. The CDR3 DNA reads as TGCGCCAGCAGTGAAGTGGGGAACACTGAAGCTTTCTTT.

The CDR3 DNA follows: TGTGCCAGCAGCTTGGCCGTTGGCGACGCAGATACGCAGTATTTT. Its translation: CASSLAVGDADTQYF. The chain joins TRBV5-4 to TRBJ2-3; D is unclear. Trimming cost V 0 bases and J 4 bases, with 12 bases left between them. This CDR3 is 15 amino acids long. Germline V gene data show CDR1 as SGHNT and CDR2 as YYREEE (reference sequence).

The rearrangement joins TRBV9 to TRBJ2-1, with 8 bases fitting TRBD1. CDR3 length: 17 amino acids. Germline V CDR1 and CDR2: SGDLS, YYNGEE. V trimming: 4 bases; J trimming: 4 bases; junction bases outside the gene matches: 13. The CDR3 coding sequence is TGTGCCAGCAGCTTGACTTCCCCGACAGGGGTGTACAATGAGCAGTTCTTC. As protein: CASSLTSPTGVYNEQFF.

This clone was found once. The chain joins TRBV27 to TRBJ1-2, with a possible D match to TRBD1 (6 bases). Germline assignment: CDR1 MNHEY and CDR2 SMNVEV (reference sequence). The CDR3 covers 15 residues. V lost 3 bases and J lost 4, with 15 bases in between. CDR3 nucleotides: TGTGCCAGCAGTTTTAACGGGGGCTTGGGCTATGGCTACACCTTC. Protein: CASSFNGGLGYGYTF.